These 10 T cell receptor beta chains came from one sample sequenced in a study of monozygotic twins with inflammatory bowel disease. TCRdb re-called the 5' RACE reads, yielding one record per CDR3 amino acid sequence without DNA. The listing records about 210,000 distinct CDR3 sequences. The sequenced sample consisted of blood. Receptors were obtained from a human donor with ulcerative colitis or Crohn's disease, or a healthy co-twin of an affected twin (not recorded which).

The rearrangement links TRBV12-3 or TRBV12-4 to TRBJ2-5; as DNA is missing, the TRBD2 call by TCRdb cannot be tested. CDR3 length: 14 residues. The CDR3 protein is CATRGGRPTETQYF.

The genes are TRBV20-1 and TRBJ1-4. CDR1 is DFQATT, CDR2 SNEGSKA, per germline (reference sequence). The CDR3 sequence is 15 residues long. The CDR3 reads CSALPGRATNEKLFF.

The chain's CDR3 is CASSLTSGGADTQYF. This sequence joins TRBV5-1 and TRBJ2-3; TCRdb names TRBD2, which stays unverified in the absence of DNA. CDR1 is SGHRS, CDR2 YFSETQ, per germline. The CDR3 has 15 amino acids.

The J gene is TRBJ1-5, the V gene TRBV10-3; the D call from TCRdb, TRBD1, cannot be confirmed without DNA. The CDR3 length is 18 residues. From germline, CDR1 is ENHRY and CDR2 SYGVKD. The CDR3 is CAISDRDVAKGQNQPQHF.

The rearrangement links TRBV15 to TRBJ2-7. Germline CDR1 is LNHNV and CDR2 is YYDKDF (reference sequence). This CDR3 is built from 15 residues. The CDR3 is CATRAKTGSSYEQYF.

V gene TRBV3-1 combines with J gene TRBJ2-3; TCRdb picks TRBD1, but there is no DNA to check that call. The germline gives CDR1 LGHDT, CDR2 YNNKEL (reference sequence). The CDR3 consists of 13 residues. CDR3 loop: CATWDTGTDTQYF.

CDR3 region: CATETYGGYNNEQFF. The chain combines TRBV19 with TRBJ2-1; TCRdb outputs TRBD2, but without DNA this stays unchecked. The germline V gene encodes CDR1 LNHDA and CDR2 SQIVND (reference sequence). The CDR3 is 15 amino acids. Using reference TRBV19 and TRBJ2-1 for the parts outside the CDR3, the full variable domain is DGGITQSPKYLFRKEGQNVTLSCEQNLNHDAMYWYRQDPGQGLRLIYYSQIVNDFQKGDIAEGYSVSREKKESFPLTVTSAQKNPTAFYLCATETYGGYNNEQFFGPGTRLTVL.

The V gene is TRBV5-1, the J gene TRBJ2-7; absent DNA, TCRdb's TRBD1 call cannot be checked. This CDR3 has 14 amino acids. Per germline, CDR1 SGHRS and CDR2 YFSETQ. This CDR3 reads CASQPGQGSYEQYF. The full variable domain, in which reference TRBV5-1 and TRBJ2-7 provide the parts outside the CDR3, is KAGVTQTPRYLIKTRGQQVTLSCSPISGHRSVSWYQQTPGQGLQFLFEYFSETQRNKGNFPGRFSGRQFSNSRSEMNVSTLELGDSALYLCASQPGQGSYEQYFGPGTRLTVT.

The chain joins TRBV5-4 to TRBJ2-1; TCRdb indicates TRBD2, and absent DNA this call remains unverified. The CDR3 sequence is 15 residues long. Germline V CDR1 and CDR2: SGHNT, YYREEE (reference sequence). CDR3 in amino acids: CAIGLAGGQYNEQFF.

The chain carries TRBV9 and TRBJ2-1; the TCRdb D gene call, TRBD1, has no DNA to confirm it. The CDR3 has 15 residues. The germline V gene has CDR1 SGDLS and CDR2 YYNGEE. CDR3 protein: CASSAGGASYNEQFF.